The clone carrying this TCR beta chain is a singleton in its sample. Its cognate antigen is unknown. The data were obtained in a study of PD-1 blockade in classical Hodgkin lymphoma. Study overall: Patients received nivolumab 3 mg/kg intravenously every 2 weeks.

The CDR3 has 15 amino acids. The germline V gene encodes CDR1 SGHDT and CDR2 YYEEEE. V gave up 5 bases and J gave up 1 base; unmatched junction bases: 7. General study results and limits: It was CD4+ TCR diversity, not CD8+, that rose significantly by C4D1. Newly diagnosed patients had baseline TCR diversity that was reportedly lower than that of healthy donors.

Repertoires were generated with immunoSEQ multiplex PCR, while TCRdb's copy carries only in-frame clones and drops some. Here the sample spans 43,000 or so clones, around 80% being singletons. The time point was: cycle 4 day 1 (C4D1), after less than seven weeks of nivolumab. All patients experienced relapse after autologous stem cell transplantation, and brentuximab vedotin exposure was variable. Best outcomes ranged across complete response, partial response and progressive disease. This chain uses TRBV5-6 with TRBJ2-7; 9 bases fit TRBD2. This clonotype was sampled from a human donor with classical Hodgkin lymphoma. Source: peripheral blood mononuclear cells (PBMCs), taken before the fourth cycle of nivolumab. CDR3 in amino acids: CASSAATSGSYEQYF. DNA of the CDR3: TGTGCCAGCAGTGCGGCGACTAGCGGTTCCTACGAGCAGTACTTC. Full variable domain (outside the CDR3, taken from reference TRBV5-6 and TRBJ2-7): DAGVTQSPTHLIKTRGQQVTLRCSPKSGHDTVSWYQQALGQGPQFIFQYYEEEERQRGNFPDRFSGHQFPNYSSELNVNALLLGDSALYLCASSAATSGSYEQYFGPGTRLTVT.